This T cell receptor beta chain originates from a study of patients and donors after allogeneic stem cell transplantation. TCRdb re-analysed the RT-PCR reads in MiXCR, keeping a single row per CDR3 protein. The profile shows about a million distinct CDR3 sequences, about a sixth of them singletons. CDR1 is SGHRS and CDR2 is YFSETQ in the germline V gene. V was pared by 4 bases and J by 0 bases, with 6 bases of the junction left unmatched. This CDR3 has 15 residues. The sequenced sample consisted of blood, either unsorted or a sorted T cell fraction (not recorded which). The chain uses TRBV5-1 and TRBJ1-1, with TRBD1 matching 7 bases. The receptor was isolated from a human donor who was either an allogeneic HSCT recipient or a stem cell or donor lymphocyte infusion donor (not recorded which). It is not recorded whose cells these are; they may come from a transplant donor. In DNA form, the CDR3 reads TGCGCCAGCAGCCCAGCGACAGGGATGAACACTGAAGCTTTCTTT. Its translation: CASSPATGMNTEAFF.